These 10 T cell receptor beta chains share one sample of origin, sequenced in a study of post-analysis software for immune sequencing data. Libraries were made from TCR beta cDNA, and they carried unique molecular identifiers. Via MiXCR, TCRdb re-called the PCR reads, giving one row per CDR3 protein. This sample has roughly 650,000 distinct CDR3 sequences, with approximately 60% found just once. Study-wide points: About 5 TRBV segments were significantly more frequent in patients than in controls. TRBV5-6, TRBV5-1 and TRBV20-1 were among these segments.

These TCRs' antigens remain unknown. Sequenced sample: blood. All receptors derive from a girl aged 2 to 10 with multiple sclerosis.

This rearrangement joins TRBV18 to TRBJ2-7; D not resolved. The V gene's germline CDR1 is KGHSH and CDR2 LQKENI. The CDR3 runs 13 residues. V shed 0 bases and J shed 4 bases, with 7 bases lying between them. CDR3 nucleotides: TGTGCCAGCTCACCACCCGGGCGGTACGAGCAGTACTTC. Amino acid sequence: CASSPPGRYEQYF.

This clonotype was counted once. The chain uses TRBV5-1 and TRBJ2-7; 12 bases align to TRBD2. The CDR3 has 16 residues. Trimming at V came to 1 base and at J to 5 bases, leaving 7 bases not matched to a gene. Per the germline V gene, CDR1 is SGHRS and CDR2 is YFSETQ. CDR3 bases: TGCGCCAGCAGCTTGAACCTAGCGGGAGGGCCGGACGAGCAGTACTTC. It specifies CASSLNLAGGPDEQYF.

This rearrangement joins TRBV5-1 to TRBJ2-5, with 8 bases fitting TRBD2. V was clipped by 4 bases and J by 5 bases; unmatched bases: 10. This CDR3 is built from 15 residues. The germline CDR1 and CDR2 sequences are SGHRS and YFSETQ. The CDR3 DNA is TGCGCCAGCAGCGTCCGGGAGGGCAAGTGGGAGACCCAGTACTTC. It encodes CASSVREGKWETQYF.

This chain uses TRBV6-5 with TRBJ2-6; D ambiguous. From germline, CDR1 is MNHEY and CDR2 SVGAGI. The length of the CDR3 is 15 residues. V was pared by 8 bases and J by 4 bases, with 15 bases between. The CDR3 reads CASSVLGTGANVLTF. The CDR3 DNA reads TGTGCCAGCTCGGTCTTAGGTACCGGGGCCAACGTCCTGACTTTC.

The V gene is TRBV7-2, the J gene TRBJ2-7; D is perhaps TRBD1 or TRBD2 (6 bases each). The CDR3 length is 14 residues. Germline V gene sequence: CDR1 SGHTA, CDR2 FQGNSA. Trimming pared 5 bases from V and 2 bases from J, leaving 13 bases between. The CDR3 sequence: CASSPEGHTYEQYF. The CDR3 coding sequence is TGTGCCAGCAGCCCGGAGGGACATACCTACGAGCAGTACTTC. Based on the CDR3 plus reference TRBV7-2 and TRBJ2-7, the full variable domain is GAGVSQSPSNKVTEKGKDVELRCDPISGHTALYWYRQSLGQGLEFLIYFQGNSAPDKSGLPSDRFSAERTGGSVSTLTIQRTQQEDSAVYLCASSPEGHTYEQYFGPGTRLTVT.

The chain is built from TRBV12-3 or TRBV12-4 and TRBJ2-1; D is undetermined. This CDR3 contains 10 residues. Trimming cost V 1 base and J 13 bases, with 5 bases left between them. Here the CDR3 reads CASSLGHQFF. Written as DNA, the CDR3 is TGTGCCAGCAGTTTAGGGCATCAGTTCTTC.

The V and J genes are TRBV6-2 or TRBV6-3 and TRBJ2-1; 10 nucleotides agree with TRBD2. The CDR3 is 17 amino acids. The V segment lost 0 bases and the J segment 10 bases; nucleotides outside the gene matches: 12. Germline CDR1 and CDR2: MNHEY and SVGEGT. This CDR3 reads CASSYSPSGGAIYEQFF. The CDR3 DNA reads as TGTGCCAGCAGTTACTCGCCCAGCGGGGGGGCCATATACGAGCAGTTCTTC.

In DNA, the CDR3 is TGCAGTGGGCAGTTGGGCAATGAGCAGTTCTTC. Translated: CSGQLGNEQFF. The V call is TRBV20-1, the J call TRBJ2-1; D gene unclear. Between the trimmed V and J ends, which lost 7 bases and 6 bases, there was a span of 10 bases. The CDR3 is 11 residues long. Germline V gives CDR1 DFQATT, CDR2 SNEGSKA (reference sequence).

In its sample, this clonotype was seen a few times. This chain uses TRBV20-1 with TRBJ1-2; a weak D match, TRBD1 (6 bases). Germline loops: CDR1 DFQATT, CDR2 SNEGSKA (reference sequence). Deletions cut 1 base from V and 1 base from J, with 19 bases between. This CDR3 has 17 residues. The CDR3 loop reads CSARARAPAGDNYGYTF. The CDR3 bases are TGCAGTGCTAGAGCTAGGGCCCCTGCAGGGGATAACTATGGCTACACCTTC.

Remarks on this clonotype: The junction shows a germline mismatch at one end, possibly a read error. The rearrangement links TRBV25-1 to TRBJ1-2, with 7 bases aligning to TRBD1. The germline gives CDR1 MGHDK, CDR2 SYGVNS. The CDR3 is 13 amino acids. The CDR3 region has the DNA TGTGCCAGCAGTGATTACAGGGGTGATGGCTGCACCTTC. Its protein product is CASSDYRGDGCTF.